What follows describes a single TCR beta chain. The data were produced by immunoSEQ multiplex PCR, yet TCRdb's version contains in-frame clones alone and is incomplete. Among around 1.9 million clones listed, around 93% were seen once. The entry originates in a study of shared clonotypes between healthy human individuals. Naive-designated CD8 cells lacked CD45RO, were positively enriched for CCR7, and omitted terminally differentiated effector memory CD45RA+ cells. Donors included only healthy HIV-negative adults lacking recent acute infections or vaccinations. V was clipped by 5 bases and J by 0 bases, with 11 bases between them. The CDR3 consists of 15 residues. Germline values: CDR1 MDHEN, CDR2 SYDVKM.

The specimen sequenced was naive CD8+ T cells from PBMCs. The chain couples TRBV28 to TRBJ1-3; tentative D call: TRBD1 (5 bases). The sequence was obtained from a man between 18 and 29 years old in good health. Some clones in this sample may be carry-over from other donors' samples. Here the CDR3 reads CASSQGTGSGNTIYF. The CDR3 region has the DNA TGTGCCAGCAGTCAAGGGACCGGCTCTGGAAACACCATATATTTT.